The 30 T cell receptor beta chains below come from one sample, sequenced in a study of technical replicates of blood from a few donors. Libraries were prepared by immunoSEQ multiplex PCR; TCRdb keeps only in-frame clonotypes and omits some of them. The table lists over 90,000 clones, approximately 95% of them singletons. Sequenced material: T cells isolated from PBMCs. Every receptor here comes from a human donor in good health.

The rearrangement links TRBV29-1 to TRBJ2-1, with D perhaps TRBD2 (6 bases). Looked up from germline, CDR1 is SQVTM and CDR2 is ANQGSEA. V lost 8 bases to trimming and J lost 7 bases, with 18 bases between them. The CDR3 contains 13 residues. CDR3 bases: TGCAGCTTCACCGGGACTGGTGATAATGAGCAGTTCTTC. Protein sequence: CSFTGTGDNEQFF.

The V and J genes are TRBV10-3 and TRBJ1-1, with TRBD1 identical over 7 bases. This CDR3 contains 13 residues. Germline lookup yields CDR1 ENHRY and CDR2 SYGVKD. Trimming removed 5 bases from V and 3 bases from J; junction bases left unmatched: 3. The CDR3, as DNA: TGTGCCATCAGTCCCAGGGGGGACACTGAAGCTTTCTTT. This sequence encodes CAISPRGDTEAFF.

The chain recombines TRBV6-1 with TRBJ2-7; tentatively, D is TRBD1 (7 bases). The length of the CDR3 is 17 residues. Germline V gene data show CDR1 as MNHNS and CDR2 as SASEGT. Between the trimmed V and J ends, which lost 4 bases and 5 bases, there was a span of 24 bases. The CDR3, as DNA: TGTGCCAGCAGTGCATTTAAGACAGGGCCGGGACTCCACGAGCAGTACTTC. As protein: CASSAFKTGPGLHEQYF.

The chain uses TRBV28 and TRBJ1-3; D is unresolved. This CDR3 has 16 residues. CDR1 and CDR2 (germline): MDHEN, SYDVKM. Trimming pared 5 bases from V and 0 bases from J, leaving 14 bases between. The CDR3 DNA reads as TGTGCCAGCAGTCCCCTCGACTGGAGCTCTGGAAACACCATATATTTT. Residues: CASSPLDWSSGNTIYF.

The rearrangement links TRBV2 to TRBJ1-3; perhaps TRBD1 as D (6 bases). The V gene lost 6 bases and the J gene lost 0 bases, with 12 bases spanning the gap. In germline, CDR1 is SNHLY, CDR2 FYNNEI. The CDR3 runs 15 residues. As DNA, the CDR3 is TGTGCCAGCAGGGAAACGGGACACTCTGGAAACACCATATATTTT. Its translation: CASRETGHSGNTIYF.

V is TRBV19 and J is TRBJ2-2; 9 bases are shared with TRBD1. There are 13 residues in the CDR3. The germline V gene has CDR1 LNHDA and CDR2 SQIVND (reference sequence). Trimming cost V 8 bases and J 5 bases; bases outside gene matches: 3. Here the CDR3 reads CASAGQGTGELFF. In DNA, the CDR3 is TGTGCCAGTGCGGGACAGGGTACCGGGGAGCTGTTTTTT.

The chain has TRBV13 and TRBJ2-3, with D maybe TRBD1 (5 bases). The CDR3 length is 13 residues. Looked up from germline, CDR1 is PRHDT and CDR2 is FYEKMQ (reference sequence). The V end lost 2 bases, the J end lost 6 bases, and 9 bases lay between the germline ends. CDR3 sequence reads: CASSLWAGDTQYF. DNA for the CDR3: TGTGCCAGCAGCTTATGGGCAGGGGATACGCAGTATTTT.

The chain links TRBV6-6 to TRBJ2-2; D is ambiguous. Germline CDR1 is MNHNY and CDR2 is SVGAGI (reference sequence). Trimming removed 3 bases at V and 1 base at J, with 6 bases between. This CDR3 comprises 14 residues. For the CDR3, the DNA is TGTGCCAGCAGTTATAGCCTGAACACCGGGGAGCTGTTTTTT. It yields the protein CASSYSLNTGELFF.

The genes are TRBV19 and TRBJ1-2; TRBD1 matches 8 bases. The CDR3 extends over 14 amino acids. Germline V lookup: CDR1 LNHDA, CDR2 SQIVND (reference sequence). After removal of 5 bases from V and 8 bases from J, the junction contained 10 bases not matched to a gene. CDR3 DNA: TGTGCCAGTAGTTTGGACAGGGAGGTTGGCGGCTACACCTTC. Amino acid sequence: CASSLDREVGGYTF.

The rearrangement links TRBV5-4 to TRBJ2-1, with D tentatively TRBD2 (5 bases). The CDR3 is 13 amino acids. V was trimmed by 3 bases and J by 13 bases, leaving 17 bases between them. The germline CDR1 and CDR2 sequences are SGHNT and YYREEE (reference sequence). Here the CDR3 DNA reads TGTGCCAGCAGCTCGGGAACCGACTTGTTCCAGTTCTTC. Its translation: CASSSGTDLFQFF.

This chain uses TRBV5-5 with TRBJ1-5; 8 nucleotides agree with TRBD1. CDR1 is SGHKS, CDR2 YYEKEE, per germline (reference sequence). The junction had 5 bases not matched to a gene; V was cut back by 4 bases and J by 5 bases. The CDR3 runs to 14 residues. CDR3 amino acids: CASSGQGADQPQHF. The CDR3 coding sequence is TGTGCCAGCAGCGGGCAGGGGGCGGATCAGCCCCAGCATTTT.

The chain uses TRBV2 and TRBJ2-7; D possibly corresponds to TRBD1 (5 bases). Trimming cost V 6 bases and J 5 bases, with 11 bases left between them. The CDR3 sequence is 12 residues long. Germline V gives CDR1 SNHLY, CDR2 FYNNEI. DNA for the CDR3: TGTGCCAGCAGGGACCAGGGAAACGAGCAGTACTTC. Its protein product is CASRDQGNEQYF.

The rearrangement joins TRBV6-1 to TRBJ2-1; the match to TRBD2 covers 8 bases. The germline CDR1 and CDR2 sequences are MNHNS and SASEGT. There are 15 residues in the CDR3. Losses at the gene ends were 8 bases for V and 6 bases for J; bases not matched to a gene: 12. This CDR3 is CASGTAGGFPNEQFF. The DNA for the CDR3 is TGTGCCAGCGGTACGGCGGGAGGATTTCCCAATGAGCAGTTCTTC.

The chain couples TRBV4-1 to TRBJ2-4; 10 bases agree with TRBD2. The CDR3 totals 18 residues. Germline loops: CDR1 MGHRA, CDR2 YSYEKL. V gave up 0 bases and J gave up 6 bases; unmatched junction bases: 11. CDR3 nucleotides: TGCGCCAGCAGCCAAGAAGGGACAGCCGGGACTAGCGTAAACATTCAGTACTTC. Encoded protein: CASSQEGTAGTSVNIQYF.

The gene calls are TRBV28 and TRBJ1-1, with D uncertain. Per germline, CDR1 MDHEN and CDR2 SYDVKM. Trimming took 5 bases from V and 5 from J, leaving 15 bases between them. The CDR3 loop spans 14 amino acids. In DNA form, the CDR3 reads TGTGCCAGCAGTGGGGAGCCTACGTGGACTGAAGCTTTCTTT. This sequence encodes CASSGEPTWTEAFF.

The V gene is TRBV19, the J gene TRBJ2-1, with 8 bases identical to TRBD2. In germline, CDR1 is LNHDA, CDR2 SQIVND (reference sequence). J gave up 2 bases and V 1 base, and 1 base lay outside the gene matches. The CDR3 is 15 residues long. The CDR3 DNA sequence: TGTGCCAGTAGTATAGGACTAGCGACCTACAATGAGCAGTTCTTC. It yields the protein CASSIGLATYNEQFF.

This chain connects TRBV11-3 to TRBJ2-3, with 7 bases aligning to TRBD2. J lost 11 bases, V lost 4 bases, and 6 bases had no gene match. The CDR3 consists of 12 residues. Germline loops: CDR1 SGHNT, CDR2 YENEEA. CDR3 protein: CASSSIGTKQYF. CDR3 in DNA: TGTGCCAGCAGCTCTATCGGGACTAAGCAGTATTTT.

The chain carries TRBV5-1 and TRBJ2-1; possibly TRBD2 for D (6 bases). The CDR3 runs to 17 residues. V was pared by 4 bases and J by 2 bases, with 19 bases between. Germline V gene data show CDR1 as SGHRS and CDR2 as YFSETQ. CDR3 coding DNA: TGCGCCAGCAGCCCGGGACTCCCGGTCACTACCTACAATGAGCAGTTCTTC. Protein: CASSPGLPVTTYNEQFF.

On this clone: One junction end does not reproduce the germline sequence, and a read error may be involved. V gene TRBV5-4 combines with J gene TRBJ2-2; 10 bases are a match to TRBD1. CDR1 is SGHNT and CDR2 is YYREEE in the germline V gene (reference sequence). This CDR3 is 16 amino acids long. CDR3 region: CAGSVTGTGDTGELFF. The CDR3, as DNA: TGTGCCGGCAGCGTGACCGGGACAGGGGACACCGGGGAGCTGTTTTTT.

The chain uses TRBV5-6 and TRBJ2-5, with 7 nucleotides matching TRBD2. CDR3 size: 15 residues. The V segment lost 0 bases and the J segment 5 bases; nucleotides outside the gene matches: 7. Germline V gene lookup returns CDR1 SGHDT and CDR2 YYEEEE. CDR3 residues: CASSLVGRTRETQYF. CDR3 in DNA: TGTGCCAGCAGCTTGGTAGGGAGGACTAGGGAGACCCAGTACTTC.

This chain uses TRBV18 with TRBJ1-1; no firm D call. Trimming stripped 4 bases from V and 4 bases from J, with 13 bases between. This CDR3 is built from 14 residues. Germline loops: CDR1 KGHSH, CDR2 LQKENI. CDR3 in amino acids: CASSQGMEGTEAFF. CDR3 sequence (DNA): TGTGCCAGCTCACAAGGGATGGAGGGCACTGAAGCTTTCTTT.

This chain connects TRBV10-2 to TRBJ2-7, with TRBD2 matching over 11 bases. Losses at the gene ends were 4 bases for V and 3 bases for J; bases not matched to a gene: 8. CDR3 size: 16 residues. CDR1 is WSHSY, CDR2 SAAADI, per germline. CDR3 in amino acids: CASSGSGRASRYEQYF. The CDR3 DNA follows: TGCGCCAGCAGTGGTAGCGGGAGGGCCTCCCGCTACGAGCAGTACTTC.

Only one count was recorded for this clone. The CDR3 DNA is TGTGCCAGCAGTTTTCAGGGTAGAGTCGATCAGCCCCAGCATTTT. This translates into CASSFQGRVDQPQHF. J is TRBJ1-5 and V is TRBV28; TRBD1 might be the D (5 bases). Germline-derived CDR1 and CDR2 are MDHEN and SYDVKM. The CDR3 has 15 amino acids. Trimming cost V 3 bases and J 5 bases, with 14 bases left between them.

CDR3 region: CASSLDRGGYTF. In nucleotides, the CDR3 is TGTGCCAGCAGCTTAGACCGGGGTGGCTACACCTTC. V usage is TRBV11-2 and J usage is TRBJ1-2, with D unresolved. The CDR3 totals 12 residues. CDR1 SGHAT and CDR2 FQNNGV come from the germline V gene. Trimming removed 0 bases from V and 7 bases from J, with 6 bases in between.

V and J are TRBV5-1 and TRBJ1-1; 7 nucleotides line up with TRBD1. CDR1 is SGHRS, CDR2 YFSETQ, per germline. The CDR3 runs 14 residues. V dropped 0 bases and J dropped 5; count of bases not matched to a gene: 4. CDR3 nucleotides: TGCGCCAGCAGCTTGGGACAGGGAATGACTGAAGCTTTCTTT. Translated: CASSLGQGMTEAFF.

V and J are TRBV18 and TRBJ1-1; D may be TRBD1 (6 bases). Germline V gene sequence: CDR1 KGHSH, CDR2 LQKENI. V lost 8 bases and J 1 base, leaving 14 bases between the germline ends. The CDR3 spans 14 residues. CDR3 amino acids: CASTLTGENTEAFF. The DNA for the CDR3 is TGTGCCAGCACCTTGACAGGAGAGAACACTGAAGCTTTCTTT.

The J gene is TRBJ2-6, the V gene TRBV19; 11 bases align to TRBD1. J was trimmed by 1 base and V by 7 bases; bases with no gene match: 9. There are 18 residues in the CDR3. Germline CDR1 and CDR2: LNHDA and SQIVND (reference sequence). The CDR3 is CASTPADRGLSGANVLTF. CDR3 sequence (DNA): TGTGCCAGTACCCCGGCGGACAGGGGGCTATCTGGGGCCAACGTCCTGACTTTC. The whole variable domain, remainder taken from reference TRBV19 and TRBJ2-6, is DGGITQSPKYLFRKEGQNVTLSCEQNLNHDAMYWYRQDPGQGLRLIYYSQIVNDFQKGDIAEGYSVSREKKESFPLTVTSAQKNPTAFYLCASTPADRGLSGANVLTFGAGSRLTVL.

This clone showed up just a few times. The chain joins TRBV9 to TRBJ2-1; TRBD2 agrees at 10 bases. The CDR3 has 14 residues. Germline CDR1 reads SGDLS; CDR2 reads YYNGEE. V was clipped by 1 base and J by 10 bases; unmatched bases: 5. Here the CDR3 reads CASSVKPGLAEQFF. CDR3 nucleotide sequence: TGTGCCAGCAGCGTAAAGCCGGGACTAGCGGAGCAGTTCTTC.

The gene calls are TRBV6-1 and TRBJ1-1; 8 positions agree with TRBD1. Germline V lookup: CDR1 MNHNS, CDR2 SASEGT. The length of the CDR3 is 14 residues. Losses at the gene ends were 3 bases for V and 0 bases for J; bases not matched to a gene: 0. CDR3 region: CASSETGVNTEAFF. In DNA form, the CDR3 reads TGTGCCAGCAGTGAGACAGGGGTGAACACTGAAGCTTTCTTT.

This clone was recorded once. The chain uses TRBV28 and TRBJ2-7; 11 nucleotides match TRBD2. The CDR3 length is 16 residues. The V segment lost 3 bases and the J segment 6 bases; nucleotides outside the gene matches: 10. Germline-derived CDR1 and CDR2 are MDHEN and SYDVKM. CDR3 sequence: CASSFVTSGRIFEQYF. Written as DNA, the CDR3 is TGTGCCAGCAGTTTCGTTACTAGCGGGAGAATTTTCGAGCAGTACTTC.